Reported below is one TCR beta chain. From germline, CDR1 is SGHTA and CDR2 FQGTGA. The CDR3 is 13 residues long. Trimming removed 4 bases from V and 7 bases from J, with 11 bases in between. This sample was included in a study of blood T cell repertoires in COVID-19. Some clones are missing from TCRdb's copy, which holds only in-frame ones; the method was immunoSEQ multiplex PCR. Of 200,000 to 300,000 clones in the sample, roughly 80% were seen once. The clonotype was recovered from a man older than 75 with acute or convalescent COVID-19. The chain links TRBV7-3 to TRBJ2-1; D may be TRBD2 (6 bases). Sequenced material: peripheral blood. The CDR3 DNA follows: TGTGCCAGCAGCTCGGGAGTAGGAAATGAGCAGTTCTTC. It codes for CASSSGVGNEQFF.